Reported below is one TCR beta chain. The target antigen is unknown. This sample was included in a study of post-analysis software for immune sequencing data. General study findings and limits: In patients, TRBV5-6, TRBV5-1 and TRBV20-1 belonged to five TRBV segments found more frequently than in controls.

Presence of unique molecular identifiers characterized the TCR beta cDNA libraries. Between about 0.9 and 11 million T cells gave rise to 500,000 to 600,000 cDNA molecules. TCRdb reprocessed the PCR reads via MiXCR and lists one record per CDR3 protein. Among about 460,000 distinct CDR3 sequences, less than 45% were seen once, and the ten largest hold 9% to 13%. Germline values: CDR1 SQVTM, CDR2 ANQGSEA. This CDR3 spans 14 amino acids. Trimming cost V 5 bases and J 4 bases, with 12 bases left between them. This receptor was taken from a girl aged 5 to 17 with multiple sclerosis. The sequencing sample was made of blood. The chain is built from TRBV29-1 and TRBJ2-6; D may be TRBD1 (6 bases). The CDR3 coding sequence is TGCAGCGTTACAGGGTACTCCGGGGCCAACGTCCTGACTTTC. Translated, it gives CSVTGYSGANVLTF.